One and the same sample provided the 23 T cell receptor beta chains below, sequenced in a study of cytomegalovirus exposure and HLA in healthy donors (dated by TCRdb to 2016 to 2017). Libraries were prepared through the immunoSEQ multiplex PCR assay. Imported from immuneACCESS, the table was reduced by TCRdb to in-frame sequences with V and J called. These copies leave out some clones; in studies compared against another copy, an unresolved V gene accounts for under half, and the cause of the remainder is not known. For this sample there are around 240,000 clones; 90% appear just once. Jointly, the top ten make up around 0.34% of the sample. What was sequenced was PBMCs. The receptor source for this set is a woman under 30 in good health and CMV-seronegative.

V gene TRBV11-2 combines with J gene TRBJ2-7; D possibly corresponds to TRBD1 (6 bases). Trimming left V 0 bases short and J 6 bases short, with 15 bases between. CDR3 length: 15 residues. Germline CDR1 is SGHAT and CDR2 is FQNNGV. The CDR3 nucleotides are TGTGCCAGCAGCTTAGACCTTCCAGGGGCTTTCGAGCAGTACTTC. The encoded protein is CASSLDLPGAFEQYF.

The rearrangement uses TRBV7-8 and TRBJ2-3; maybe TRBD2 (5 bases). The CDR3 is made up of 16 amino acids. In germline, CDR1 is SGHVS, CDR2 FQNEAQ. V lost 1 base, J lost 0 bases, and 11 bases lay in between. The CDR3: CASSLVRGISTDTQYF. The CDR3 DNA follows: TGTGCCAGCAGCTTAGTACGGGGTATTAGCACAGATACGCAGTATTTT.

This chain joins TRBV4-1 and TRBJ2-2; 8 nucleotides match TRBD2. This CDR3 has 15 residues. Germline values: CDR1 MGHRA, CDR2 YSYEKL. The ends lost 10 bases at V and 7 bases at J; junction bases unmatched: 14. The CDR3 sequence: CATRWAAGGSGELFF. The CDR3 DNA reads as TGCGCCACTCGTTGGGCGGCGGGGGGCAGCGGGGAGCTGTTTTTT.

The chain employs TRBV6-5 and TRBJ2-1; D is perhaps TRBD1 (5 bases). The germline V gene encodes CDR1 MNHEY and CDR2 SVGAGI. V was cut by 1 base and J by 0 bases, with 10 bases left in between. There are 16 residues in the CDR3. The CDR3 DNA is TGTGCCAGCAGTTACTATAAAGACAGCTCCTACAATGAGCAGTTCTTC. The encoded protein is CASSYYKDSSYNEQFF.

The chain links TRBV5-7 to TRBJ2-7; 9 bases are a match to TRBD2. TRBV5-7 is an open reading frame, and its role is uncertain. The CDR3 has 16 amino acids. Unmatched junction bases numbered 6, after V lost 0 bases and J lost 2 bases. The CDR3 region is CASSLGLAGGTYEQYF. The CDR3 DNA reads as TGTGCCAGCAGCTTGGGGCTTGCGGGGGGGACCTACGAGCAGTACTTC.

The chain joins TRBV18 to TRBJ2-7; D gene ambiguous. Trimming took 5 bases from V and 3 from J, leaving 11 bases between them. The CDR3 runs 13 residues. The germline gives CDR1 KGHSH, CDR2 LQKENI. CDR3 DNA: TGTGCCAGCTCATCAACTGATAACTACGAGCAGTACTTC. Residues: CASSSTDNYEQYF.

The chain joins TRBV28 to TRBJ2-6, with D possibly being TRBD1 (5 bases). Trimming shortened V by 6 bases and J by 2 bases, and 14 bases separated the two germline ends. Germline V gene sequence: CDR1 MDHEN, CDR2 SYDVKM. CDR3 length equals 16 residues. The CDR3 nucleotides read TGTGCCAGCAGCCCCAGGGAAAAGGCTGGGGCCAACGTCCTGACTTTC. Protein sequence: CASSPREKAGANVLTF.

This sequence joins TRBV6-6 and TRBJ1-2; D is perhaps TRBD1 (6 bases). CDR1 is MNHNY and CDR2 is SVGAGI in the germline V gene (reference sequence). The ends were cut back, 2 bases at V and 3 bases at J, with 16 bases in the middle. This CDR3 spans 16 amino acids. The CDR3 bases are TGTGCCAGCAGTTACCCCCCGGGGGGCGAGCACTATGGCTACACCTTC. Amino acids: CASSYPPGGEHYGYTF.

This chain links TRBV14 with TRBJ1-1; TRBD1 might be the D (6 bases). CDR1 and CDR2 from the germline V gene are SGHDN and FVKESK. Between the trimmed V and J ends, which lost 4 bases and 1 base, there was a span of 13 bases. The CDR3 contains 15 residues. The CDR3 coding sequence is TGTGCCAGCAGCCCACCATGGGGGCCGAACACTGAAGCTTTCTTT. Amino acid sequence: CASSPPWGPNTEAFF.

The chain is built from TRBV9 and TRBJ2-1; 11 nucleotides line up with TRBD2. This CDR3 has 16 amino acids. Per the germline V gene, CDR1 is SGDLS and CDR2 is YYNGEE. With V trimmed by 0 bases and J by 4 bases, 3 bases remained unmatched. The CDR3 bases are TGTGCCAGCAGCGTAGGACTAGCGGGGATTTACAATGAGCAGTTCTTC. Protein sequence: CASSVGLAGIYNEQFF.

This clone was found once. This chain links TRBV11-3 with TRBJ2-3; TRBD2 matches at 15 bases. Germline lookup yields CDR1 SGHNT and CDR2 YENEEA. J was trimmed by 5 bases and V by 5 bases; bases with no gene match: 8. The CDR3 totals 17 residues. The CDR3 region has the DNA TGTGCCAGCAGCCCGGGGACTAGCGGGGGGACTCAAGATACGCAGTATTTT. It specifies CASSPGTSGGTQDTQYF.

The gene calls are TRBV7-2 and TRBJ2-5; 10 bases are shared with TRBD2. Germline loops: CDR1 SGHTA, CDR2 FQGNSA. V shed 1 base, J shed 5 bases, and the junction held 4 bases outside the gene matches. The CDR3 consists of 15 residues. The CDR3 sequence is CASSLGSSGGETQYF. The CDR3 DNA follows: TGTGCCAGCAGCTTAGGAAGTAGCGGGGGGGAGACCCAGTACTTC.

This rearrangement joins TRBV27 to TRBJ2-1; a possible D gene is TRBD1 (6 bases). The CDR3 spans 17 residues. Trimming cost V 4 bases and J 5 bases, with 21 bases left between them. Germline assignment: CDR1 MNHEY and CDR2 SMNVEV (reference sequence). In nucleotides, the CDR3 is TGTGCCAGCAGTTCCTACCCGCGGGTCAGGGGTCACAATGAGCAGTTCTTC. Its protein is CASSSYPRVRGHNEQFF.

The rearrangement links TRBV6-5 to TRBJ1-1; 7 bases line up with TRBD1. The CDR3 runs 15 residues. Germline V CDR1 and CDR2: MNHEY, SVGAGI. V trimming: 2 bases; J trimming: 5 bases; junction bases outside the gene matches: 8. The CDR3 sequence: CASSYRRQGGTEAFF. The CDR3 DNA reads TGTGCCAGCAGTTACCGCAGACAGGGCGGAACTGAAGCTTTCTTT.

The CDR3 protein is CASSLFSGGTDTQYF. The DNA for the CDR3 is TGTGCCAGCAGTTTATTTAGCGGGGGCACAGATACGCAGTATTTT. This chain links TRBV27 with TRBJ2-3; 8 bases map to TRBD2. The CDR3 is 15 amino acids. The germline CDR1 and CDR2 sequences are MNHEY and SMNVEV (reference sequence). V dropped 1 base and J dropped 1; count of bases not matched to a gene: 1.

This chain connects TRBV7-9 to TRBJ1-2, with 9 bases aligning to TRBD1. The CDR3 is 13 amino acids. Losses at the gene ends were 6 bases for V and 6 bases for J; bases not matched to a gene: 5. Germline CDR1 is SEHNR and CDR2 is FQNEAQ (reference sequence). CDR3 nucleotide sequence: TGTGCCAGCAGTCGGGGACAGGGAGATGGCTACACCTTC. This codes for CASSRGQGDGYTF. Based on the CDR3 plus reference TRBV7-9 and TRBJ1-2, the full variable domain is DTGVSQNPRHKITKRGQNVTFRCDPISEHNRLYWYRQTLGQGPEFLTYFQNEAQLEKSRLLSDRFSAERPKGSFSTLEIQRTEQGDSAMYLCASSRGQGDGYTFGSGTRLTVV.

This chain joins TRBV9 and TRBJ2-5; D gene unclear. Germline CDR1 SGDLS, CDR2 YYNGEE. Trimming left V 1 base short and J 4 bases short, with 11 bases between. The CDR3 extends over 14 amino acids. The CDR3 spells CASSVNAVGETQYF. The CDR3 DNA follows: TGTGCCAGCAGCGTAAATGCGGTAGGAGAGACCCAGTACTTC.

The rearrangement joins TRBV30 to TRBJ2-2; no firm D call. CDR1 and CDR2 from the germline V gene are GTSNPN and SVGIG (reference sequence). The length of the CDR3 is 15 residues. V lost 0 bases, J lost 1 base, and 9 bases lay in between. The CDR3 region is CAWSVLVRNTGELFF. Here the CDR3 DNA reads TGTGCCTGGAGTGTACTCGTTAGGAACACCGGGGAGCTGTTTTTT.

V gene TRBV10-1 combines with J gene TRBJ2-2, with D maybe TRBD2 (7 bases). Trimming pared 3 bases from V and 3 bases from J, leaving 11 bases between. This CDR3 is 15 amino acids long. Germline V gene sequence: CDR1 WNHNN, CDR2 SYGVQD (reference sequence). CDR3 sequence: CASSERGGYTGELFF. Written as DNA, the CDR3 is TGCGCCAGCAGTGAAAGGGGGGGGTACACCGGGGAGCTGTTTTTT.

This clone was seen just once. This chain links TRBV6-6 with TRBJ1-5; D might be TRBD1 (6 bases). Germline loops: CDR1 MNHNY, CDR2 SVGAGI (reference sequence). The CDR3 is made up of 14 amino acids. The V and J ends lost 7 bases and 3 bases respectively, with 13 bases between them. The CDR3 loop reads CASTSSGANQPQHF. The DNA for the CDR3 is TGTGCCAGCACATCGTCAGGGGCCAATCAGCCCCAGCATTTT.

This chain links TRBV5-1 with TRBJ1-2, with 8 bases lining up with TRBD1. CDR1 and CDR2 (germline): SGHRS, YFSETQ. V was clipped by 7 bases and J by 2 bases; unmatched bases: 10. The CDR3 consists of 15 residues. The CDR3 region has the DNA TGCGCCAGCGCCGGACAGGGTGCATCAAACTATGGCTACACCTTC. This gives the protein CASAGQGASNYGYTF.

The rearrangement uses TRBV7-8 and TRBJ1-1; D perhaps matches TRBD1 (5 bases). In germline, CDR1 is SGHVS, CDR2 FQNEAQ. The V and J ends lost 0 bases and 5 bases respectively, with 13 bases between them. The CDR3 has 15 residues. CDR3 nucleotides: TGTGCCAGCAGCTTAGCGTCATTAGGGGCAACTGAAGCTTTCTTT. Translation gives CASSLASLGATEAFF.

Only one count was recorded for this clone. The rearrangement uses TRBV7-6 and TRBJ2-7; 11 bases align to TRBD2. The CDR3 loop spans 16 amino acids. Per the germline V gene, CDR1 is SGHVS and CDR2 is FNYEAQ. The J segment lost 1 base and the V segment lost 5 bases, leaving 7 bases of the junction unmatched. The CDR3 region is CASSPELAGESYEQYF. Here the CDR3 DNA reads TGTGCCAGCAGCCCAGAACTAGCGGGGGAGTCCTACGAGCAGTACTTC.